Below are 8 T cell receptor beta chains sequenced from a single sample in a study of neurological immune-mediated disorders. One entry per CDR3 protein, called by TCRdb with MiXCR from the 5' RACE reads. The sample includes 65,000 to 80,000 distinct CDR3 sequences, roughly 17% seen only once; the top ten take 15%. Sequencing was done on a sample of PBMCs. The receptors were gathered from a woman between 40 and 55 years old in good health.

This clonotype was observed many times. V gene TRBV5-1 combines with J gene TRBJ2-5; TRBD1 matches at 9 bases. V trimming: 3 bases; J trimming: 5 bases; junction bases outside the gene matches: 8. The germline V gene encodes CDR1 SGHRS and CDR2 YFSETQ. CDR3 length: 15 residues. CDR3 protein: CASSSGQGKYETQYF. The CDR3 DNA sequence: TGCGCCAGCAGCTCAGGACAGGGGAAGTATGAGACCCAGTACTTC. Full variable domain (missing parts from reference TRBV5-1 and TRBJ2-5): KAGVTQTPRYLIKTRGQQVTLSCSPISGHRSVSWYQQTPGQGLQFLFEYFSETQRNKGNFPGRFSGRQFSNSRSEMNVSTLELGDSALYLCASSSGQGKYETQYFGPGTRLLVL.

This clonotype was recorded at least ten times. The J gene is TRBJ2-1, the V gene TRBV5-5; D remains unclear. Germline V lookup: CDR1 SGHKS, CDR2 YYEKEE (reference sequence). The CDR3 consists of 13 residues. Trimming took off 4 bases at V and 2 bases at J, with 7 bases between the two ends. The CDR3 region is CASSPDPYNEQFF. CDR3 in DNA: TGTGCCAGCAGCCCCGACCCCTACAATGAGCAGTTCTTC.

This clonotype was detected many times. V and J are TRBV4-3 and TRBJ2-7, with 8 bases matching TRBD2. The CDR3 has 15 amino acids. V gave up 0 bases and J gave up 7 bases; unmatched junction bases: 8. In germline, CDR1 is LGHNA, CDR2 YSLEER. The CDR3 nucleotides read TGCGCCAGCAGCCAAGATTCGGGGGGGCGAAGTGAGCAGTACTTC. It specifies CASSQDSGGRSEQYF.

This clonotype was recorded at least ten times. The chain couples TRBV3-2 to TRBJ2-2; the DNA was not compared with TRBD2, the D call given in the table. TRBV3-2 is reported as a pseudogene. The CDR3 sequence is 15 residues long. The CDR3 sequence is CARALGTLNTGELFF. The CDR3, as DNA: TGTGCCAGGGCCCTGGGGACTTTGAACACCGGGGAGCTGTTTTTT.

This clonotype was observed a single time. The genes are TRBV2 and TRBJ1-1; no definite D call. CDR3 length equals 14 residues. V was clipped by 4 bases and J by 3 bases, with 12 bases between them. CDR1 is SNHLY and CDR2 is FYNNEI in the germline V gene. CDR3 residues: CASSGWGWHTEAFF. DNA for the CDR3: TGTGCCAGCAGTGGCTGGGGATGGCACACTGAAGCTTTCTTT.

This clonotype was picked up one time. The chain combines TRBV6-1 with TRBJ2-5; TRBD1 agrees at 7 bases. The CDR3 is 12 residues long. Per germline, CDR1 MNHNS and CDR2 SASEGT. CDR3 nucleotides: TGTGAAAGCATTAACAGGGGTGAGACCCAGTACTTC. It specifies CESINRGETQYF.

This clonotype appeared a few times. The rearrangement uses TRBV9 and TRBJ2-5, with 11 bases lining up with TRBD2. Germline lookup yields CDR1 SGDLS and CDR2 YYNGEE. Trimming removed 5 bases from V and 5 bases from J; junction bases left unmatched: 8. This CDR3 spans 15 amino acids. CDR3 sequence reads: CASSTSGSFGETQYF. Here the CDR3 DNA reads TGTGCCAGCAGTACTAGCGGGAGTTTCGGCGAGACCCAGTACTTC.

This clonotype was counted many times. The chain combines TRBV5-5 with TRBJ2-6; TRBD2 might be the D (5 bases). Germline V gene sequence: CDR1 SGHKS, CDR2 YYEKEE (reference sequence). The V end was cut by 0 bases, the J end by 0 bases, with 16 bases between. This CDR3 contains 19 residues. The CDR3 bases are TGTGCCAGCAGCTTGGAACCCAGGACTGAGCCCTCTGGGGCCAACGTCCTGACTTTC. Translating it yields CASSLEPRTEPSGANVLTF. Filled out from reference TRBV5-5 and TRBJ2-6, the complete variable domain reads DAGVTQSPTHLIKTRGQQVTLRCSPISGHKSVSWYQQVLGQGPQFIFQYYEKEERGRGNFPDRFSARQFPNYSSELNVNALLLGDSALYLCASSLEPRTEPSGANVLTFGAGSRLTVL.